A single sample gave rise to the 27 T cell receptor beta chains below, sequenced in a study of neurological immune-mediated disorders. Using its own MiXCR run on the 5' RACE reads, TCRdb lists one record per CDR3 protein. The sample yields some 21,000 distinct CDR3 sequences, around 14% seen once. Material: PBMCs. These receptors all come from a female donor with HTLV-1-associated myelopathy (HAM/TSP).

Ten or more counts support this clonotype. CDR3: CATRGASGVNIQYF. The CDR3, as DNA: TGTGCCACTCGAGGGGCTAGCGGGGTGAACATTCAGTACTTC. The rearrangement uses TRBV6-1 and TRBJ2-4, with 9 bases identical to TRBD2. The germline gives CDR1 MNHNS, CDR2 SASEGT. This CDR3 is 14 amino acids long. J was trimmed by 7 bases and V by 10 bases; bases with no gene match: 11.

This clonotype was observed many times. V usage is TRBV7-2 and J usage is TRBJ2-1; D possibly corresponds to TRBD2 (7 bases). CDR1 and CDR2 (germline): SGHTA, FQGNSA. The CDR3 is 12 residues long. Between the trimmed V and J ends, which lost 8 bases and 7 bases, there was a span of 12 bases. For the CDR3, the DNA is TGTGCCAGCGGGGGGGCCCAGAATGAGCAGTTCTTC. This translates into CASGGAQNEQFF.

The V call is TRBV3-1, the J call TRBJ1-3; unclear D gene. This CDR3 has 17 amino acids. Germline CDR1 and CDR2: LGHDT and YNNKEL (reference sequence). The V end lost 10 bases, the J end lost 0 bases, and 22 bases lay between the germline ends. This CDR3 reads CAISQDWRVDSGNTIYF. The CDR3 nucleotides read TGTGCCATTAGCCAAGATTGGCGTGTGGACTCTGGAAACACCATATATTTT.

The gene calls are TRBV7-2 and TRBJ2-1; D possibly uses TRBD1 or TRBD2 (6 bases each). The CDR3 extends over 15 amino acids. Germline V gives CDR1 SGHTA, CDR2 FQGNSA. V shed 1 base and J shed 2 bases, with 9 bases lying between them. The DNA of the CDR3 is TGTGCCAGCAGCTTAGACGGGGGCCCCTACAATGAGCAGTTCTTC. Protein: CASSLDGGPYNEQFF.

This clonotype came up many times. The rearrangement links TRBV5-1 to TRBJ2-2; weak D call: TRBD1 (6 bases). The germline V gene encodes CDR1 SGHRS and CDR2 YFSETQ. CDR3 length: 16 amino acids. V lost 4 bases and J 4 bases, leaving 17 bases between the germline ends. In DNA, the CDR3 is TGCGCCAGCAGCCCGGCAGGGGTTCAAGGCACCGGGGAGCTGTTTTTT. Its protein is CASSPAGVQGTGELFF.

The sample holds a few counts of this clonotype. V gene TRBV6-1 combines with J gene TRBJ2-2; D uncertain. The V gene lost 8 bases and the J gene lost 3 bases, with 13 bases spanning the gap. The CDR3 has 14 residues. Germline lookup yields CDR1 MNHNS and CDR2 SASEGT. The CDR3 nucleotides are TGTGCCAGCGGCTACGACGAATACACCGGGGAGCTGTTTTTT. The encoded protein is CASGYDEYTGELFF.

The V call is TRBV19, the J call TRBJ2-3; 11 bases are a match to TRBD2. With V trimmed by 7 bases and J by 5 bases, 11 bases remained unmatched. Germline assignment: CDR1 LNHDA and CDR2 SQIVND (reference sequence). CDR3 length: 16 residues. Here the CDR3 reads CASNTQTSGVIDTQYF. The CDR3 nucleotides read TGTGCCAGTAACACCCAGACTAGCGGGGTCATAGATACGCAGTATTTT.

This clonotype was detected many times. The CDR3 DNA reads as TGCAGTGCTAGATCTGCCGGGACTAGCGGGGGGGACAATGAGCAGTTCTTC. It yields the protein CSARSAGTSGGDNEQFF. V usage is TRBV20-1 and J usage is TRBJ2-1; 16 bases align to TRBD2. Germline V lookup: CDR1 DFQATT, CDR2 SNEGSKA (reference sequence). CDR3 length equals 17 residues. J lost 5 bases, V lost 2 bases, and 6 bases had no gene match.

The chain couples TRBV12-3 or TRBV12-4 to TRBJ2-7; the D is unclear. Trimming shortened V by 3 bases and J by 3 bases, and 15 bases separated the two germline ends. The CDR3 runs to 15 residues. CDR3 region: CASSLEWARNYEQYF. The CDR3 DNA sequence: TGTGCCAGCAGTTTGGAGTGGGCAAGGAACTACGAGCAGTACTTC.

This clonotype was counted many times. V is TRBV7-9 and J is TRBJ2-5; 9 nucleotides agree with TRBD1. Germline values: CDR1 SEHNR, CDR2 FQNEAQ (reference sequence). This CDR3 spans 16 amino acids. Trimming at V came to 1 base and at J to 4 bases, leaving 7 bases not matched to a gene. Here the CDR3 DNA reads TGTGCCAGCAGCTTAGTGTACGGGACAGGGCTAGAGACCCAGTACTTC. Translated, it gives CASSLVYGTGLETQYF. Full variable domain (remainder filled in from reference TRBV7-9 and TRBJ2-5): DTGVSQNPRHKITKRGQNVTFRCDPISEHNRLYWYRQTLGQGPEFLTYFQNEAQLEKSRLLSDRFSAERPKGSFSTLEIQRTEQGDSAMYLCASSLVYGTGLETQYFGPGTRLLVL.

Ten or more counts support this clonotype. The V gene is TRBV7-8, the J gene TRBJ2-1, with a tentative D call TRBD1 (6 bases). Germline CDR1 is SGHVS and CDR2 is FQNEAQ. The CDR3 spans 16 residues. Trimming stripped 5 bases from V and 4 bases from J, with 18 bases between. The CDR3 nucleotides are TGTGCCAGCAGCCAACTCCGGACAGAGATTTACAATGAGCAGTTCTTC. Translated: CASSQLRTEIYNEQFF.

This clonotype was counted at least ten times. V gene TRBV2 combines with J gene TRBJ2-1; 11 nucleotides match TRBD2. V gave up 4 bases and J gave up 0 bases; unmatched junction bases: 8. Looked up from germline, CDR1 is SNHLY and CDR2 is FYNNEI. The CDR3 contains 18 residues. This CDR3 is CASSVSSGGWSSYNEQFF. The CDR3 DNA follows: TGTGCCAGCAGTGTTTCTAGCGGGGGGTGGAGCTCCTACAATGAGCAGTTCTTC. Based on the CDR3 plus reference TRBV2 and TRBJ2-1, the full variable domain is EPEVTQTPSHQVTQMGQEVILRCVPISNHLYFYWYRQILGQKVEFLVSFYNNEISEKSEIFDDQFSVERPDGSNFTLKIRSTKLEDSAMYFCASSVSSGGWSSYNEQFFGPGTRLTVL.

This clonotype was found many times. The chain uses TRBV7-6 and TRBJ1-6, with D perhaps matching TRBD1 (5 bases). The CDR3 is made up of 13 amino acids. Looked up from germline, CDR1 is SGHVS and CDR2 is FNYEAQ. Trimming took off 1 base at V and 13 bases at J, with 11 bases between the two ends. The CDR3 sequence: CASSLGQGAPLHF. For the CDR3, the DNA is TGTGCCAGCAGCTTAGGCCAGGGCGCGCCCCTCCACTTT.

The CDR3 reads CSARAGVTGELFF. In DNA, the CDR3 is TGCAGTGCTAGAGCCGGAGTCACCGGGGAGCTGTTTTTT. The chain employs TRBV20-1 and TRBJ2-2; D not certain. From germline, CDR1 is DFQATT and CDR2 SNEGSKA (reference sequence). The CDR3 length is 13 residues. Trimming pared 1 base from V and 4 bases from J, leaving 7 bases between.

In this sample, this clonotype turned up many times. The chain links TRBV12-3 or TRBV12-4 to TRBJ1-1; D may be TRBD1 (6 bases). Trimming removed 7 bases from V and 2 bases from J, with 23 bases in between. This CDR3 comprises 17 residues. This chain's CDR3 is CASIEGYTGSFNTEAFF. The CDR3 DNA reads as TGTGCCAGCATCGAAGGCTATACAGGGTCATTTAACACTGAAGCTTTCTTT.

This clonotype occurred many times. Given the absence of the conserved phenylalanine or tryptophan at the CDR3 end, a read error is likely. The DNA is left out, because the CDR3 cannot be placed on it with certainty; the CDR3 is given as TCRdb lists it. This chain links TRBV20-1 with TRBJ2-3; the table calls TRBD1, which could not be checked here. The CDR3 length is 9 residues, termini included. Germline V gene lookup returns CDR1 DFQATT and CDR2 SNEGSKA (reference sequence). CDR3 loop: CSARLRGLA.

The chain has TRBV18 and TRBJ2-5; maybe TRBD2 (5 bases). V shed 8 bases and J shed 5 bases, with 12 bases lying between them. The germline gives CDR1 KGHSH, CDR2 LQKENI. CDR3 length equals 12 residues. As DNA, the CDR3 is TGTGCCAGCGGTCCTAGCACGGAGACCCAGTACTTC. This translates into CASGPSTETQYF. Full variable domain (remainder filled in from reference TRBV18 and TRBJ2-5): NAGVMQNPRHLVRRRGQEARLRCSPMKGHSHVYWYRQLPEEGLKFMVYLQKENIIDESGMPKERFSAEFPKEGPSILRIQQVVRGDSAAYFCASGPSTETQYFGPGTRLLVL.

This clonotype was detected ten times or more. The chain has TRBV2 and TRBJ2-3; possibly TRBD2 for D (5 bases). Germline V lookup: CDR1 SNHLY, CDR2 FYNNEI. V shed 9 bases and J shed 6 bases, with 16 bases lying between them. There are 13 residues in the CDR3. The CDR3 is CASTPGWTDTQYF. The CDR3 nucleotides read TGTGCCAGTACTCCGGGATGGACGGATACGCAGTATTTT.

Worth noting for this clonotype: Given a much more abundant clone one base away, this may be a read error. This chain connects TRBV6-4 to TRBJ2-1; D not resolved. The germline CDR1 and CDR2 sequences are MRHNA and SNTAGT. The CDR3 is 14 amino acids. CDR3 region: CVSSDKAENNEQFF. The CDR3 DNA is TGTGTCAGCAGTGACAAGGCAGAGAACAATGAGCAGTTCTTC.

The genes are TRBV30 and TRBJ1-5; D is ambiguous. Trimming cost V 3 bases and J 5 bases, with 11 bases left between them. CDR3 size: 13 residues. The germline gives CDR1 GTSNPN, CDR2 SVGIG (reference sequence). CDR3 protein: CAWSFGWDQPQHF. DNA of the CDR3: TGTGCCTGGAGCTTTGGATGGGATCAGCCCCAGCATTTT.

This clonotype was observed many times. CDR3 loop: CASSMPVGQGPSGANVLTF. DNA for the CDR3: TGTGCCAGCAGCATGCCCGTCGGACAGGGACCCTCTGGGGCCAACGTCCTGACTTTC. The chain couples TRBV7-9 to TRBJ2-6; the match to TRBD1 covers 8 bases. This CDR3 has 19 residues. V gave up 5 bases and J gave up 0 bases; unmatched junction bases: 12. The V gene's germline CDR1 is SEHNR and CDR2 FQNEAQ (reference sequence).

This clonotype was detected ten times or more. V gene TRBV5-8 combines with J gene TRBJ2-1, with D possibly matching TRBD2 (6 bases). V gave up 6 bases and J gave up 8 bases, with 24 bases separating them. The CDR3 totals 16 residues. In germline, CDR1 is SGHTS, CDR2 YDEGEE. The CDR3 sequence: CASTPSGGYAVYEQFF. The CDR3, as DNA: TGTGCCAGCACCCCGAGCGGAGGGTACGCGGTCTATGAGCAGTTCTTC.

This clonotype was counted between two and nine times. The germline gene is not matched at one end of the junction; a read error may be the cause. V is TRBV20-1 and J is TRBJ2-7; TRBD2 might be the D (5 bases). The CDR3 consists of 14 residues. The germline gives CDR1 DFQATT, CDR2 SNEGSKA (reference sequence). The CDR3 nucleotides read TGCAGTGCAAGAGGGCGGGCACTTTCCTACGAGCAGTACTTC. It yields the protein CSARGRALSYEQYF.

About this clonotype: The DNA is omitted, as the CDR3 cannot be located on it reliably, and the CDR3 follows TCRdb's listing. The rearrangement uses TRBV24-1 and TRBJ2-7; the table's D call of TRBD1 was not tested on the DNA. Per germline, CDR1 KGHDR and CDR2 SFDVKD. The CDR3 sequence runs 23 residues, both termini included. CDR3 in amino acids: CATSDPNAYNEQFFGPGAYEQYF.

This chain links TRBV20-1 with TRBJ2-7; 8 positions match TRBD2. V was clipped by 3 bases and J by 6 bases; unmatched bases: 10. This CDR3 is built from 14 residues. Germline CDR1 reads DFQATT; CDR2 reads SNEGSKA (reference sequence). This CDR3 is CSASFTSGDGEQYF. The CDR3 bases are TGCAGTGCTAGCTTTACTAGCGGCGACGGCGAGCAGTACTTC.

The CDR3 reads CASSFISGGGIQYF. CDR3 in DNA: TGTGCCAGCAGTTTCATAAGCGGTGGGGGCATTCAGTACTTC. The chain uses TRBV12-3 or TRBV12-4 and TRBJ2-4; tentatively, D is TRBD1 or TRBD2 (5 bases each). V was pared by 3 bases and J by 9 bases, with 15 bases between. The CDR3 extends over 14 amino acids.

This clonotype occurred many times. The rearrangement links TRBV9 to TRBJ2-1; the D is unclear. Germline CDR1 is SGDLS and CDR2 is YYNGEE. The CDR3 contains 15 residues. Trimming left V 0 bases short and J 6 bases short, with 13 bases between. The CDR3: CASSVVAGSGNEQFF. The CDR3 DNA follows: TGTGCCAGCAGCGTAGTGGCAGGCTCCGGCAATGAGCAGTTCTTC.